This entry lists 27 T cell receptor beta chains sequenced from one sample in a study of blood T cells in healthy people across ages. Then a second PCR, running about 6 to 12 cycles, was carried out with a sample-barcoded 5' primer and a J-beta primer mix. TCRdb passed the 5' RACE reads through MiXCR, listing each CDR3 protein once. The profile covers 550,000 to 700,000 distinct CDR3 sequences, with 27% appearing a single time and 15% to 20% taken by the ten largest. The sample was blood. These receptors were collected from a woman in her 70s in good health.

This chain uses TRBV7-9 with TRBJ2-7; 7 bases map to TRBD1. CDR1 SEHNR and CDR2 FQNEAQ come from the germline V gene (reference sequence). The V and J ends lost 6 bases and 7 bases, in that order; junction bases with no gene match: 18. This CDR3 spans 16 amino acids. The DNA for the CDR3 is TGTGCCAGCAGTTCTACCACGACAGGGAGCCTCGGTGAGCAGTACTTC. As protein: CASSSTTTGSLGEQYF.

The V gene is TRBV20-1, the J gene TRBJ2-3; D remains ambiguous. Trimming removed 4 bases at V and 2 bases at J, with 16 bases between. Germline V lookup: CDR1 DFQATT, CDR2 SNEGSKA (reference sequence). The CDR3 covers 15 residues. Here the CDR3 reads CSAISSRSFTDTQYF. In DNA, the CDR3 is TGCAGTGCTATATCGTCCAGGAGCTTCACAGATACGCAGTATTTT.

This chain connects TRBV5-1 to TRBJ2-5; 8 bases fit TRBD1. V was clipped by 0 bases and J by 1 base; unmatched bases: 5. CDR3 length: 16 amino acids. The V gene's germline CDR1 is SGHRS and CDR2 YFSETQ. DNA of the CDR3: TGCGCCAGCAGCTTGGGAGGACAGGGAATCCAAGAGACCCAGTACTTC. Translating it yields CASSLGGQGIQETQYF.

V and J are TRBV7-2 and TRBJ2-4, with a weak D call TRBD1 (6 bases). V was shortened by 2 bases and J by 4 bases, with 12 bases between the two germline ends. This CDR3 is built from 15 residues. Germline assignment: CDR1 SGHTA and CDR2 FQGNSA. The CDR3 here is CASSLTMGAKNIQYF. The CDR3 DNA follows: TGTGCCAGCAGCTTAACAATGGGGGCGAAAAACATTCAGTACTTC. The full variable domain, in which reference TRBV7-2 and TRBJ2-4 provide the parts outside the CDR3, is GAGVSQSPSNKVTEKGKDVELRCDPISGHTALYWYRQSLGQGLEFLIYFQGNSAPDKSGLPSDRFSAERTGGSVSTLTIQRTQQEDSAVYLCASSLTMGAKNIQYFGAGTRLSVL.

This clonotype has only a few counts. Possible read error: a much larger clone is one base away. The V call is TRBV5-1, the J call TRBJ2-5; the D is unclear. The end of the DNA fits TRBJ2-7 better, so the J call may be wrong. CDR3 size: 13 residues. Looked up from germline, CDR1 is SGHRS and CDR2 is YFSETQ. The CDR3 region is CASSLEHPYEQYF. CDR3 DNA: TGCGCCAGCAGCTTGGAGCACCCCTACGAGCAGTACTTC.

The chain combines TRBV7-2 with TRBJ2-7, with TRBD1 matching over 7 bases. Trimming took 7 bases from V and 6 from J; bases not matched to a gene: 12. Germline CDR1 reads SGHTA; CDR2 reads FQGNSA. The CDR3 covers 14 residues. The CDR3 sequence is CASTRQGAWSEQYF. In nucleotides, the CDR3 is TGTGCCAGCACCCGACAGGGAGCCTGGAGCGAGCAGTACTTC. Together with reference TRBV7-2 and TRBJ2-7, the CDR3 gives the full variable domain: GAGVSQSPSNKVTEKGKDVELRCDPISGHTALYWYRQSLGQGLEFLIYFQGNSAPDKSGLPSDRFSAERTGGSVSTLTIQRTQQEDSAVYLCASTRQGAWSEQYFGPGTRLTVT.

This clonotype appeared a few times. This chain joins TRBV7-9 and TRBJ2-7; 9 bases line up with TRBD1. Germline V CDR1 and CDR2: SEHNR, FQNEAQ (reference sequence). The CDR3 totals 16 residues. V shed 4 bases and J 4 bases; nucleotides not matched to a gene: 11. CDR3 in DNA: TGTGCCAGCAGCTCGGCACAGGGGGCGGAACTTTACGAGCAGTACTTC. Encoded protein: CASSSAQGAELYEQYF.

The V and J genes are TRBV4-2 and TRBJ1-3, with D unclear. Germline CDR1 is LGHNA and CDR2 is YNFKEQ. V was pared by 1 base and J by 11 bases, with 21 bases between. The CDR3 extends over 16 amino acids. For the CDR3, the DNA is TGTGCCAGCAGCCAAGTGATTGGGTCTAGCGAAAGCGCCATATATTTT. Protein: CASSQVIGSSESAIYF.

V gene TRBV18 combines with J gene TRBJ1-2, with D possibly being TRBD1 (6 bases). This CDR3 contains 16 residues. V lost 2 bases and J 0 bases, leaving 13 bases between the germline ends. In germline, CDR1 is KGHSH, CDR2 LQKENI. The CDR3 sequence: CASSPRMKGANYGYTF. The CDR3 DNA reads TGTGCCAGCTCACCAAGGATGAAGGGGGCTAACTATGGCTACACCTTC.

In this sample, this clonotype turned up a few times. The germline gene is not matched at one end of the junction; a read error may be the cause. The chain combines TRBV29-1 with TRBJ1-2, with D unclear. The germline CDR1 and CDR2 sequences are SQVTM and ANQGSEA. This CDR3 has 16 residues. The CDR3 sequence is CSAEERRRSLDYGYTF. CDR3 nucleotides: TGCAGCGCTGAAGAAAGGAGGCGGTCCCTAGACTATGGCTACACCTTC. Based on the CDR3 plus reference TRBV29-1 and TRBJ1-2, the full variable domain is SAVISQKPSRDICQRGTSLTIQCQVDSQVTMMFWYRQQPGQSLTLIATANQGSEATYESGFVIDKFPISRPNLTFSTLTVSNMSPEDSSIYLCSAEERRRSLDYGYTFGSGTRLTVV.

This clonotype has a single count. CDR3 DNA sequence: TGCGCCAGCAGCGCACCGGGGGGACAGTCTTTTCCGGATACGCAGTATTTT. It specifies CASSAPGGQSFPDTQYF. The V call is TRBV5-1, the J call TRBJ2-3; D might be TRBD1 or TRBD2, each matching 7 bases. The germline V and J ends were trimmed by 4 bases and 6 bases, with 24 bases remaining between them. Germline loops: CDR1 SGHRS, CDR2 YFSETQ. The CDR3 has 17 residues.

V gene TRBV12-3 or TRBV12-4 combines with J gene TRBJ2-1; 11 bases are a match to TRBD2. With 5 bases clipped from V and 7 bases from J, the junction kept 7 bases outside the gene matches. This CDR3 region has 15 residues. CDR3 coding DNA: TGTGCCAGCAGTCGGATTAGCGGGGGGGAGAATGAGCAGTTCTTC. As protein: CASSRISGGENEQFF.

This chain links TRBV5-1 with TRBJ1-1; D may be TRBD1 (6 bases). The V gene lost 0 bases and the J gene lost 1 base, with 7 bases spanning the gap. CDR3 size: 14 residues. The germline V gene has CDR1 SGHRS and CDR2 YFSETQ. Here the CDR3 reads CASSLEGENTEAFF. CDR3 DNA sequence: TGCGCCAGCAGCTTGGAGGGGGAGAACACTGAAGCTTTCTTT.

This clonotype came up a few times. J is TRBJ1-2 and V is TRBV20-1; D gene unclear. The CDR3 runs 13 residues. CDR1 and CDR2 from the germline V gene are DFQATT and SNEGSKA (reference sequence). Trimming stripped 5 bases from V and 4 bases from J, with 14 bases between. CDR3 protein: CSAESRGSYGYTF. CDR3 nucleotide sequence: TGCAGTGCTGAAAGTCGGGGTTCCTATGGCTACACCTTC.

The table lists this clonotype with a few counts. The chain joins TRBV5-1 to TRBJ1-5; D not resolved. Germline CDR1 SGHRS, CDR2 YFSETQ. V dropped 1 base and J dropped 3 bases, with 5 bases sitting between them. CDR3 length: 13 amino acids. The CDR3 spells CASSLQINQPQHF. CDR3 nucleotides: TGCGCCAGCAGCTTGCAGATCAATCAGCCCCAGCATTTT.

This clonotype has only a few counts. This CDR3 reads CATSRDSTRQTNSKNIQYF. The DNA for the CDR3 is TGTGCCACCAGCAGAGATTCGACTCGGCAAACAAATTCTAAAAACATTCAGTACTTC. The V call is TRBV15, the J call TRBJ2-4; no firm D call. V was pared by 0 bases and J by 4 bases, with 22 bases between. Germline assignment: CDR1 LNHNV and CDR2 YYDKDF (reference sequence). This CDR3 has 19 residues. The complete variable domain, with remaining parts taken from reference TRBV15 and TRBJ2-4, reads DAMVIQNPRYQVTQFGKPVTLSCSQTLNHNVMYWYQQKSSQAPKLLFHYYDKDFNNEADTPDNFQSRRPNTSFCFLDIRSPGLGDTAMYLCATSRDSTRQTNSKNIQYFGAGTRLSVL.

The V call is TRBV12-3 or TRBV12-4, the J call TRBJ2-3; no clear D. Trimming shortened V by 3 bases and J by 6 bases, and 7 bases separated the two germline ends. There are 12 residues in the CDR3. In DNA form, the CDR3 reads TGTGCCAGCAGTTTCCTACCCGATACGCAGTATTTT. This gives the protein CASSFLPDTQYF.

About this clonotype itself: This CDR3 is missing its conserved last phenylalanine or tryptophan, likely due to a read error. The CDR3 sequence: CASSLTGETEAFL. CDR3 DNA sequence: TGTGCCAGCAGTTTGACAGGGGAAACTGAAGCTTTCCTT. This chain connects TRBV6-2 or TRBV6-3 to TRBJ1-1, with TRBD1 matching over 8 bases. J was trimmed by 5 bases and V by 4 bases; bases with no gene match: 3. CDR1 and CDR2 (germline): MNHEY, SVGEGT. This CDR3 region has 13 residues.

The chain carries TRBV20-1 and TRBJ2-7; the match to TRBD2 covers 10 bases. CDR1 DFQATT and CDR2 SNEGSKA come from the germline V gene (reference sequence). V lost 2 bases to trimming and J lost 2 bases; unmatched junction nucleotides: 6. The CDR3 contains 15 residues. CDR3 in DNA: TGCAGTGCTAGACCCCGACTAGCGGGTACCTACGAGCAGTACTTC. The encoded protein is CSARPRLAGTYEQYF.

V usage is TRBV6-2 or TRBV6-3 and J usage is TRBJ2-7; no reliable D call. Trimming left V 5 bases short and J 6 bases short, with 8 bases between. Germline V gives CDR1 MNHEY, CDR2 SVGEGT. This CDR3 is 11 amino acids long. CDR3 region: CASSQSLEQYF. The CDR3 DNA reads TGTGCCAGCAGTCAGAGTCTCGAGCAGTACTTC.

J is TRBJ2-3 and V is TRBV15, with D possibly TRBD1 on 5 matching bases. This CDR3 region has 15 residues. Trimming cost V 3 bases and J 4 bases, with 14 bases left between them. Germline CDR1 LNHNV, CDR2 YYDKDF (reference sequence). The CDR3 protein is CATSRTDSRPDTQYF. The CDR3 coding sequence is TGTGCCACCAGCAGGACAGACAGCCGGCCAGATACGCAGTATTTT.

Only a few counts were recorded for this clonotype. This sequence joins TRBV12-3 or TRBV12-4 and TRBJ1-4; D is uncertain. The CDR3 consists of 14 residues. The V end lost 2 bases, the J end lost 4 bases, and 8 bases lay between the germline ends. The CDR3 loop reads CASSLYGSNEKLFF. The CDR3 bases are TGTGCCAGCAGTTTATACGGGAGTAATGAAAAACTGTTTTTT.

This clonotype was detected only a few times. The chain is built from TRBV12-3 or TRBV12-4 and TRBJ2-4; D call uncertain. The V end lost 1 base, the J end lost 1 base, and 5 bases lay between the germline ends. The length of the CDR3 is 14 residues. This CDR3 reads CASSLERAKNIQYF. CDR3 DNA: TGTGCCAGCAGTTTAGAACGTGCCAAAAACATTCAGTACTTC.

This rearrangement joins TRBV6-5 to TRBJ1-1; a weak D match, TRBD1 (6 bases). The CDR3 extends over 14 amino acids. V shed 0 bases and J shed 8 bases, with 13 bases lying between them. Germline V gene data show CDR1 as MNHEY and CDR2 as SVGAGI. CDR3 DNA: TGTGCCAGCAGTTACTCGCTTGGGGGCGCAGAAGCTTTCTTT. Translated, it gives CASSYSLGGAEAFF.

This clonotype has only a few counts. CDR3 nucleotide sequence: TGTGCCAGCACATTGGCAGCGGGGGGTGAGACCCAGTACTTC. The encoded protein is CASTLAAGGETQYF. The chain recombines TRBV9 with TRBJ2-5; TRBD2 matches 9 bases. Trimming at V came to 6 bases and at J to 5 bases, leaving 8 bases not matched to a gene. CDR3 size: 14 residues. Germline V CDR1 and CDR2: SGDLS, YYNGEE.

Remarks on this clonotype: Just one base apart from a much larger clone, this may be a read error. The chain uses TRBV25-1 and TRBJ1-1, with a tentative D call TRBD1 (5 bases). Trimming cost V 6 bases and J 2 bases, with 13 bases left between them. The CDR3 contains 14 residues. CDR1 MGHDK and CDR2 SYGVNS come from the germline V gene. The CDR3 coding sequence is TGTGCCAGCAGGAACCCGGGGCGAAACACTGAAGCTTTCTTT. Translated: CASRNPGRNTEAFF. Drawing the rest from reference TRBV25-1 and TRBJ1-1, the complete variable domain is EADIYQTPRYLVIGTGKKITLECSQTMGHDKMYWYQQDPGMELHLIHYSYGVNSTEKGDLSSESTVSRIRTEHFPLTLESARPSHTSQYLCASRNPGRNTEAFFGQGTRLTVV.

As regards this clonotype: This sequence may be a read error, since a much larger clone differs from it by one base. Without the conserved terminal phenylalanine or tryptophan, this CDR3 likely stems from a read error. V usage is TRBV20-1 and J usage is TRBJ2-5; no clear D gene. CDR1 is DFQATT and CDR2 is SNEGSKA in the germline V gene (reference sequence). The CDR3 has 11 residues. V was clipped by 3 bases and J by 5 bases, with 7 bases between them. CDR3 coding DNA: TGCAGTGCTAGGGGGTTGGAGACCCAGTACTCC. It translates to CSARGLETQYS.